The T cell receptor (beta chain) under discussion was sequenced for a study of radiation and T cells in renal cell carcinoma. Overall study: Nephrectomy followed 15 Gy stereotactic body radiation by 4 weeks.

Data came from immunoSEQ multiplex PCR; TCRdb stores just in-frame clones and leaves some out. Of about 130,000 clones listed, around 84% were seen once; the top ten hold around 2.8%. Turning to this clone: The antigen is undetermined. Other DNA sequences in this specimen translate into the identical CDR3.

J lost 1 base, V lost 4 bases, and 1 base had no gene match. The CDR3 has 14 amino acids. CDR1 is SQVTM, CDR2 ANQGSEA, per germline. Described time point: baseline pretreatment blood. Treatment described: 15 Gy SBRT to primary tumor, nephrectomy 4 weeks later. Points from the study as a whole: Top tumor clonotypes rose in blood 2 weeks post-radiation, then contracted. Baseline intratumoral clonotype presence is unknown without pretreatment biopsies.

This sequence joins TRBV29-1 and TRBJ2-1; TRBD2 matches 10 bases. The specimen comprised blood, sampled from a patient whose treatment included radiotherapy and nephrectomy. The receptor's source is a woman aged 60-75 years with renal cell carcinoma. CDR3 region: CSVGTSGSYNEQFF. CDR3 in DNA: TGCAGCGTTGGGACTAGCGGATCCTACAATGAGCAGTTCTTC.